These T cell receptor beta chains were read from a single sample in a study of blood T cell repertoires in COVID-19. TCRdb keeps only in-frame clones here, not all; method: immunoSEQ multiplex PCR. The table has about 32,000 clones, roughly 92% seen once. The sequencing sample was made of peripheral blood. These receptors originate from a man aged 55 to 70 with acute or convalescent COVID-19. CDR3s include the opening cysteine and the closing phenylalanine or tryptophan. Each record gives: CDR3 protein, CDR3 DNA, clone size, D gene, V gene, J gene. The D gene is left open where the match is weak. Clone size appears in some rows only: once, few, many, or a class for an expanded clone.

cdr3_aa: CASRPREPSTDTQYF; cdr3_nt: TGTGCCAGCAGGCCCAGGGAACCTAGCACAGATACGCAGTATTTT; clone_size: -; d_call: -; v_call: TRBV11-3; j_call: TRBJ2-3
cdr3_aa: CASSFPSYGYTF; cdr3_nt: TGTGCCAGCAGCTTCCCGTCGTATGGCTACACCTTC; clone_size: -; d_call: -; v_call: TRBV5-6; j_call: TRBJ1-2
cdr3_aa: CASSWDRAVLNTEAFF; cdr3_nt: TGTGCCAGCAGCTGGGACAGGGCGGTTTTGAACACTGAAGCTTTCTTT; clone_size: -; d_call: TRBD1; v_call: TRBV5-4; j_call: TRBJ1-1
cdr3_aa: CASSSTSSGDTQYF; cdr3_nt: TGCGCCAGCAGTTCGACTAGTAGTGGGGATACGCAGTATTTT; clone_size: -; d_call: -; v_call: TRBV10-2; j_call: TRBJ2-3
cdr3_aa: CASSPGGGDEQFF; cdr3_nt: TGTGCCAGCTCCCCAGGGGGCGGCGATGAGCAGTTCTTC; clone_size: -; d_call: TRBD1; v_call: TRBV18; j_call: TRBJ2-1
cdr3_aa: CASSLEVVQQGNQPQHF; cdr3_nt: TGTGCCAGCAGCTTAGAGGTCGTCCAACAGGGCAATCAGCCCCAGCATTTT; clone_size: -; d_call: -; v_call: TRBV7-9; j_call: TRBJ1-5
cdr3_aa: CASSPPTSGNYEQYF; cdr3_nt: TGTGCCAGCTCACCACCCACTAGCGGGAACTACGAGCAGTACTTC; clone_size: -; d_call: TRBD2; v_call: TRBV18; j_call: TRBJ2-7
cdr3_aa: CASSLIRDRAFF; cdr3_nt: TGTGCCAGCAGCTTAATCCGGGATCGAGCTTTCTTT; clone_size: -; d_call: -; v_call: TRBV7-9; j_call: TRBJ1-1
cdr3_aa: CASSLAGTGHSGYTF; cdr3_nt: TGTGCCAGCAGCTTAGCGGGGACAGGCCACTCTGGCTACACCTTC; clone_size: -; d_call: TRBD1; v_call: TRBV11-3; j_call: TRBJ1-2
cdr3_aa: CASSQALNTEAFF; cdr3_nt: TGTGCCAGCAGTCAGGCCTTGAACACTGAAGCTTTCTTT; clone_size: once; d_call: -; v_call: TRBV6-5; j_call: TRBJ1-1
cdr3_aa: CSAAEDSGAEAFF; cdr3_nt: TGCAGCGCTGCCGAGGACAGTGGAGCTGAAGCTTTCTTT; clone_size: -; d_call: -; v_call: TRBV29-1; j_call: TRBJ1-1
cdr3_aa: CAIASSGGLEETQYF; cdr3_nt: TGTGCCATCGCTTCTAGCGGGGGCCTGGAAGAGACCCAGTACTTC; clone_size: few; d_call: TRBD2; v_call: TRBV10-3; j_call: TRBJ2-5
cdr3_aa: CASTSGSGKTQYF; cdr3_nt: TGTGCCAGCACTAGCGGGAGCGGGAAGACCCAGTACTTC; clone_size: once; d_call: TRBD2; v_call: TRBV4-2; j_call: TRBJ2-5
cdr3_aa: CASSLSMGGLVF; cdr3_nt: TGTGCCAGCAGCCTTAGTATGGGAGGGCTAGTCTTC; clone_size: -; d_call: TRBD2; v_call: TRBV7-9; j_call: TRBJ2-1
cdr3_aa: CASSLAVGGYTF; cdr3_nt: TGTGCCAGCAGCTTAGCTGTCGGGGGCTACACCTTC; clone_size: -; d_call: -; v_call: TRBV7-8; j_call: TRBJ1-2